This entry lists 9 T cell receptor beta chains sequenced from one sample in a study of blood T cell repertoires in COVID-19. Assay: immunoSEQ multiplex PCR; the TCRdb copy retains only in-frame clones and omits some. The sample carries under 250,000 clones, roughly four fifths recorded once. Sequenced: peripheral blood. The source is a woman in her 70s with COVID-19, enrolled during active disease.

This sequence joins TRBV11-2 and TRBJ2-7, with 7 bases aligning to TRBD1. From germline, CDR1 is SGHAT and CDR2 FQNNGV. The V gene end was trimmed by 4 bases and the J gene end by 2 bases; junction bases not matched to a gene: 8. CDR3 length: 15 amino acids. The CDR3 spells CASSWALGQAYEQYF. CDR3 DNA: TGTGCCAGCAGCTGGGCCTTAGGACAGGCCTACGAGCAGTACTTC.

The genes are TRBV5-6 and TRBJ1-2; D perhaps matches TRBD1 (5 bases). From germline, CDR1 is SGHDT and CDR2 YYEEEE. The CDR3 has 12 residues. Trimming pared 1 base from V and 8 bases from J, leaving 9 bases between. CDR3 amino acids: CASSLWGRGYTF. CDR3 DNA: TGTGCCAGCAGCTTGTGGGGGAGGGGCTACACCTTC.

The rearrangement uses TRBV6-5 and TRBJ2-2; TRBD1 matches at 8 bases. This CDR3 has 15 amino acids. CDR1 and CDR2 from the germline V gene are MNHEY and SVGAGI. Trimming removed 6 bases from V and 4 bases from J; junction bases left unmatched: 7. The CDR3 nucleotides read TGTGCCAGCAGGTTCAGGGGGCTCGCCACCGGGGAGCTGTTTTTT. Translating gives CASRFRGLATGELFF.

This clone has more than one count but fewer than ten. CDR3 amino acids: CASSQGADQPQHF. The CDR3 DNA is TGTGCCAGCTCACAGGGGGCTGACCAGCCCCAGCATTTT. The V gene is TRBV18, the J gene TRBJ1-5, with 7 bases identical to TRBD1. Germline-derived CDR1 and CDR2 are KGHSH and LQKENI. This CDR3 has 13 residues. V shed 4 bases, J shed 7 bases, and the junction held 4 bases outside the gene matches. Together with reference TRBV18 and TRBJ1-5, the CDR3 gives the full variable domain: NAGVMQNPRHLVRRRGQEARLRCSPMKGHSHVYWYRQLPEEGLKFMVYLQKENIIDESGMPKERFSAEFPKEGPSILRIQQVVRGDSAAYFCASSQGADQPQHFGDGTRLSIL.

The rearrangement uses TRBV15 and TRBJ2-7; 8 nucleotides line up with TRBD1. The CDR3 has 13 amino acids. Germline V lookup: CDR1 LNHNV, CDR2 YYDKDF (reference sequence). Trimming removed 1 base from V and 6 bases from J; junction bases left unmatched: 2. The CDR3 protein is CATSRGTGSEQYF. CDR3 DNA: TGTGCCACCAGCAGAGGGACAGGGAGCGAGCAGTACTTC.

CDR3 sequence reads: CAIPGFKNTGELFF. As DNA, the CDR3 is TGTGCCATCCCAGGATTCAAGAACACCGGGGAGCTGTTTTTT. J is TRBJ2-2 and V is TRBV10-3; D is unresolved. Germline V CDR1 and CDR2: ENHRY, SYGVKD. Trimming left V 8 bases short and J 1 base short, with 11 bases between. The CDR3 loop spans 14 amino acids.

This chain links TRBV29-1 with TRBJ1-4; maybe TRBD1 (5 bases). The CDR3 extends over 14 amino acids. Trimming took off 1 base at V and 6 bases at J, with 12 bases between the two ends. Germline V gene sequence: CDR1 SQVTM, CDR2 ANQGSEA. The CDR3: CSVEGGGTDEKLFF. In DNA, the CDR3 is TGCAGCGTTGAAGGCGGAGGGACCGATGAAAAACTGTTTTTT.

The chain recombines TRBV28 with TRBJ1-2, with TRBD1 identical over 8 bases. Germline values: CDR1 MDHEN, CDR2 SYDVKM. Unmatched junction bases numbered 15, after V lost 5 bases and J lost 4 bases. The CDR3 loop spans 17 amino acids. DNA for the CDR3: TGTGCCAGCAGTCCCCAGGGGGCGCGAAAAGATAGCTATGGCTACACCTTC. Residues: CASSPQGARKDSYGYTF.

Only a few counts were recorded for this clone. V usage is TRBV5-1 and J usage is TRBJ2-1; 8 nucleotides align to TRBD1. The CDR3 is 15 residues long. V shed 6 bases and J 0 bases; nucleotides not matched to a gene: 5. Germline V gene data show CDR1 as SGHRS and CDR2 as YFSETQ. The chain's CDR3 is CASTEGTGSYNEQFF. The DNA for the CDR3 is TGCGCCAGCACCGAAGGGACAGGCTCCTACAATGAGCAGTTCTTC.